The TCR beta chain described here comes from a study of T cell responses to AZD1222 COVID-19 vaccine. Regarding this clone: What it binds is unknown.

Assay: immunoSEQ multiplex PCR; the TCRdb copy retains only in-frame clones and omits some. The sample holds about 160,000 clones; 90% to 95% are singletons and the top ten take 1.5% to 2%. Study observations and caveats: With dominance at 160-218 and 743-854, vaccine-associated CD4 TCRs spanned spike. The study sampled repertoires only after the peak T cell response. Donors skewed white British and female; clonal diversity was possibly underestimated. A rise in Spike-specific TCR breadth and depth followed two AZD1222 doses.

The V gene end was trimmed by 2 bases and the J gene end by 6 bases; junction bases not matched to a gene: 3. The germline CDR1 and CDR2 sequences are SGHRS and YFSETQ. The CDR3 extends over 15 amino acids. This clonotype originated in an adult in good health. The sample in question was peripheral blood, obtained on day 0 of AZD1222 vaccination. The chain carries TRBV5-1 and TRBJ2-1, with 12 bases identical to TRBD2. The CDR3 here is CASSLWTSGINEQFF. CDR3 coding DNA: TGCGCCAGCAGCTTATGGACTAGCGGGATCAATGAGCAGTTCTTC.